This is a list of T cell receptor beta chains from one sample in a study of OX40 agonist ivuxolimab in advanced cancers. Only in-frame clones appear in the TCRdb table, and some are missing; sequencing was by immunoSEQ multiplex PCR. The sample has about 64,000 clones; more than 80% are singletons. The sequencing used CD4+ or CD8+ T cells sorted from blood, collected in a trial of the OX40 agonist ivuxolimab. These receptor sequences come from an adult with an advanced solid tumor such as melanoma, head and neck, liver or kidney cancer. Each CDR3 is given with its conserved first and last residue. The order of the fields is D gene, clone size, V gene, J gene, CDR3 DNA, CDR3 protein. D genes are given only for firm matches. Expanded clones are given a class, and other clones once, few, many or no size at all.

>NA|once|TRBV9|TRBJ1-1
TGTGCCAGCAGCCCAATATCCCCTGAAGCTTTCTTT
CASSPISPEAFF
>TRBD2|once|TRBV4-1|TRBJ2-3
TGCGCCAGCAGCCAAGAGGGACTAGCGCCTAGCACAGATACGCAGTATTTT
CASSQEGLAPSTDTQYF
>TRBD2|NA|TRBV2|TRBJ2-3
TGTGCCAGCACGACCTCCGGGACTAGCGGCACAGATACGCAGTATTTT
CASTTSGTSGTDTQYF
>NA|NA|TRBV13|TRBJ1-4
TGTGCCAGCAGCTTAAAAGCCTTGGAGGTAAAACTGTTTTTT
CASSLKALEVKLFF
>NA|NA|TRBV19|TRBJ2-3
TGTGCCAGTAGTATAGGGACGAGGGGTTCTGATACGCAGTATTTT
CASSIGTRGSDTQYF
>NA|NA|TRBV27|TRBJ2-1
TGTGCCAGCAGTTTACTGCGTGCTTACAATGAGCAGTTCTTC
CASSLLRAYNEQFF
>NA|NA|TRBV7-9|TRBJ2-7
TGTGCCAGCAGCTTAGAGGGGGTCGAGCAGTACTTC
CASSLEGVEQYF
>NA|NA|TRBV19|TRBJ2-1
TGTGCCAGTAGCGGGGACTTCCACAATGAGCAGTTCTTC
CASSGDFHNEQFF
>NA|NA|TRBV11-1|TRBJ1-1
TGTGCCAGCAGCTTAGGGACAGTTGAAGCTTTCTTT
CASSLGTVEAFF
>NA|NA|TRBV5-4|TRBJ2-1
TGTGCCAGCAGCTTGCCGTCAGGGGTGTATCATGAGCAGTTCTTC
CASSLPSGVYHEQFF
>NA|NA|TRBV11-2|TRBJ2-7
TGTGCCAGCAGCTACGCACCGGACAGTGCCTACGAGCAGTACTTC
CASSYAPDSAYEQYF
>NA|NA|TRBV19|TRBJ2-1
TGTGCCAGTAGTTTTCGTCCGGCGTACTACAATGAGCAGTTCTTC
CASSFRPAYYNEQFF
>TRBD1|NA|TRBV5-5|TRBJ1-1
TGTGCCAGCAGCTTCGCGATGGGACAGCCGAACACTGAAGCTTTCTTT
CASSFAMGQPNTEAFF
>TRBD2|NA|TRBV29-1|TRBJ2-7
TGCAGCGTGGCGGGGGGAGTGGGGGTCTACGAGCAGTACTTC
CSVAGGVGVYEQYF
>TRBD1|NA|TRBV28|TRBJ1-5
TGTGCCAGCAGTTCGGACAGGGAGGTGGGTCAGCCCCAGCATTTT
CASSSDREVGQPQHF
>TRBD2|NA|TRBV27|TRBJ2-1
TGTGCCAGCAACCTAGCGGGGCAATACAATGAGCAGTTCTTC
CASNLAGQYNEQFF
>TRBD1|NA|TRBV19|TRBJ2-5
TGTGCCAGTAAGGGACAGAACCAAGAGACCCAGTACTTC
CASKGQNQETQYF
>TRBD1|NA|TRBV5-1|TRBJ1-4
TGCGCCAGCAGCGAGGGGGCAAGTGAAAAACTGTTTTTT
CASSEGASEKLFF
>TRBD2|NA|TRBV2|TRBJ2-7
TGTGCCGGAGAACCCGGAGCACTAGCGGGAGGTTTTGGTTACGAGCAGTACTTC
CAGEPGALAGGFGYEQYF
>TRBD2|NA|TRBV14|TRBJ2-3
TGTGCCAGCAGCCCAACCTGGCCGGGGGGTGACTTCACAGATACGCAGTATTTT
CASSPTWPGGDFTDTQYF
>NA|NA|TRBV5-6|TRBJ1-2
TGTGCCAGCAGCTTGGCGGCGTTAAAACGGGGCTACACCTTC
CASSLAALKRGYTF
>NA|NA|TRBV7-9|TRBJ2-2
TGTGCCAGCAGCTTAGGGACATGGACCGGGGAGCTGTTTTTT
CASSLGTWTGELFF
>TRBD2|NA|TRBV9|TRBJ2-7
TGTGCCAGCAGCGCCCACCGGGACTACTTTTACGAGCAGTACTTC
CASSAHRDYFYEQYF
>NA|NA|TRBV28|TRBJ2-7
TGTGCCAGCGCAGTTTCCTACGAGCAGTACTTC
CASAVSYEQYF
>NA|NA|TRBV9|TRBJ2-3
TGTGCCAGCAGCGCCCGGGACTTACACACAGATACGCAGTATTTT
CASSARDLHTDTQYF
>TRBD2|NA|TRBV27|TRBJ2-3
TGTGCCAGCTGGGGACTAGCGGGAGTTGGAGATACGCAGTATTTT
CASWGLAGVGDTQYF
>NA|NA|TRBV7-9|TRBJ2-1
TGTGCCAGCAGCTTAGCGGTCTTC
CASSLAVF
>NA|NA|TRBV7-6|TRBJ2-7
TGTGCCAGCAGCTTAGAGGGGCACGAGCAGTACTTC
CASSLEGHEQYF
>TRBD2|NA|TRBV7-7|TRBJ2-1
TGTGCCAGCAGCCCCGGACTAGCGGGGTCCAATGAGCAGTTCTTC
CASSPGLAGSNEQFF
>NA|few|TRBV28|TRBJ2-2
TGTGCCAGCACTTTTATGCAAAGTAAAGGGGGTACCGGGGAGCTGTTTTTT
CASTFMQSKGGTGELFF
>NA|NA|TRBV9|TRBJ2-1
TGTGCCAGCAGCTCCATGAGGGAGCAGTTCTTC
CASSSMREQFF
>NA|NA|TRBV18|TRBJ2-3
TGTGCCAGCTCGGCGACAGATACGCAGTATTTT
CASSATDTQYF
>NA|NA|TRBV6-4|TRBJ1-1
TGTGCCAGCAGTGACTCGGCAGAAAAAGAAGCTTTCTTT
CASSDSAEKEAFF
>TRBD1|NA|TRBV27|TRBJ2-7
TGTGCCAGCAGTAATCAACTCGGACAGGGAGGCGACGAGCAGTACTTC
CASSNQLGQGGDEQYF
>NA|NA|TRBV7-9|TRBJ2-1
TGTGCCAGCAGCACAACTAGCTTGAATGAGCAGTTCTTC
CASSTTSLNEQFF
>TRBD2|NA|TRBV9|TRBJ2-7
TGTGCCAGCAGCGAGGATGGACTAGCGGTAGGGGACGAGCAGTACTTC
CASSEDGLAVGDEQYF
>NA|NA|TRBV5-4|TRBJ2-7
TGTGCCAGCAGCTTTGGGTACGGGCAGTACTTC
CASSFGYGQYF
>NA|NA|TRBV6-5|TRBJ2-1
TGTGCCAGCAGTTTAAGGAGGGGGCTAGCTATTGAGCAGTTCTTC
CASSLRRGLAIEQFF
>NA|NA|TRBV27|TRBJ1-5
TGTGCCAGCAGTTCCGACGGTAATCAGCCCCAGCATTTT
CASSSDGNQPQHF